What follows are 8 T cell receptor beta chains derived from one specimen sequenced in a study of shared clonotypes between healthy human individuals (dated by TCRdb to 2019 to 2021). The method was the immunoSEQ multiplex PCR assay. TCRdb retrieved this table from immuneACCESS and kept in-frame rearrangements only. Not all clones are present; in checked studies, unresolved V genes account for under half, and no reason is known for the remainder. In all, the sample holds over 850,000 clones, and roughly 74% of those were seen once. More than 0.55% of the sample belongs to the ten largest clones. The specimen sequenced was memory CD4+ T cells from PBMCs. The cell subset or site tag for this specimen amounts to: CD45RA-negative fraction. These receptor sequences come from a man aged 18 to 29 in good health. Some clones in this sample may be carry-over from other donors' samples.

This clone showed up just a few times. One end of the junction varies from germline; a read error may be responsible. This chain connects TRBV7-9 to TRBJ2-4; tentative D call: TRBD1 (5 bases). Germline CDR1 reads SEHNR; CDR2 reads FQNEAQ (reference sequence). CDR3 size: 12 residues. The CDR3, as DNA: TGTGCCAGCAGCTTAGAGACGGACACCTACAACTTC. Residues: CASSLETDTYNF.

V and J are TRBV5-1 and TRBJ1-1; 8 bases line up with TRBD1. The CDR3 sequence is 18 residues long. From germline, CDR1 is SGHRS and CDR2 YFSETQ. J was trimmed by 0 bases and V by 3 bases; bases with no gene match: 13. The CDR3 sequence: CASSSNRDTGGMNTEAFF. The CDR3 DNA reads TGCGCCAGCAGCTCAAACCGGGACACAGGGGGAATGAACACTGAAGCTTTCTTT.

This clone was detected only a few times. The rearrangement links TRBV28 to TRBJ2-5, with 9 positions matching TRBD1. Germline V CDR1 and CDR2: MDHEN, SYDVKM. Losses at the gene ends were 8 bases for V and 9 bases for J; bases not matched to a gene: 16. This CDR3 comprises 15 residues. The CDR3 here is CASGTPGQGEFAQYF. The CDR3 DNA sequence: TGTGCCAGCGGAACTCCGGGACAGGGAGAATTTGCCCAGTACTTC.

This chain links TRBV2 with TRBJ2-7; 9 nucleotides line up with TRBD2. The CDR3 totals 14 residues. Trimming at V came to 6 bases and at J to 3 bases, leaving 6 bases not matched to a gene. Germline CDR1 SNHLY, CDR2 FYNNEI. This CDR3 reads CASRGLASGYEQYF. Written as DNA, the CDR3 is TGTGCCAGCAGGGGACTAGCTAGCGGCTACGAGCAGTACTTC.

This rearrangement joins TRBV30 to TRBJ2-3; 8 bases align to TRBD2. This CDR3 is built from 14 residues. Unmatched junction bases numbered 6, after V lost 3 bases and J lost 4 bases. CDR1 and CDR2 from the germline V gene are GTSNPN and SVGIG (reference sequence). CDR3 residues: CAWRTSGVPDTQYF. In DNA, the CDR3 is TGTGCCTGGAGAACTAGCGGCGTACCAGATACGCAGTATTTT.

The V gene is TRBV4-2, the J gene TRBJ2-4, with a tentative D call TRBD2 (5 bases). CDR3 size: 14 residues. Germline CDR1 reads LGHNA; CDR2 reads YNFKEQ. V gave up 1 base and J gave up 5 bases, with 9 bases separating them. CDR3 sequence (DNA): TGTGCCAGCAGCCAAGCGGCCGGGGAAAACATTCAGTACTTC. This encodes CASSQAAGENIQYF.

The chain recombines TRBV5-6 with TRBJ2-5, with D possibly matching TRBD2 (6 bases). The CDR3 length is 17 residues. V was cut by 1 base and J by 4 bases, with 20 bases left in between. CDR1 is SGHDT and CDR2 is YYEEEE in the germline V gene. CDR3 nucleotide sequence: TGTGCCAGCAGCTTGTTTGGGAGTATGGGACTCGGAGAGACCCAGTACTTC. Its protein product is CASSLFGSMGLGETQYF. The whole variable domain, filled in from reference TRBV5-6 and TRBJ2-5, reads DAGVTQSPTHLIKTRGQQVTLRCSPKSGHDTVSWYQQALGQGPQFIFQYYEEEERQRGNFPDRFSGHQFPNYSSELNVNALLLGDSALYLCASSLFGSMGLGETQYFGPGTRLLVL.

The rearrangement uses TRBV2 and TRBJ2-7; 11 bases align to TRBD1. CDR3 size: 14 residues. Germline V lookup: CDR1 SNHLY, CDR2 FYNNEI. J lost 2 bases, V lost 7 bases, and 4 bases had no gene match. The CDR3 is CASTAGQGAYEQYF. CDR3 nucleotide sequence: TGTGCCAGCACCGCGGGACAGGGGGCCTACGAGCAGTACTTC.